The 5 T cell receptor beta chains below were found in one sample sequenced in a study of blood T cell repertoires in COVID-19. Generated by immunoSEQ multiplex PCR, the TCRdb table keeps only in-frame clones and is missing some. The profile shows about 170,000 clones, 84% of them singletons. Sequenced input: peripheral blood. Receptor source: a woman older than 75 with COVID-19, enrolled during active disease.

The V and J genes are TRBV19 and TRBJ2-6; maybe TRBD1 (5 bases). Germline values: CDR1 LNHDA, CDR2 SQIVND (reference sequence). This CDR3 region has 17 residues. Trimming took off 8 bases at V and 2 bases at J, with 19 bases between the two ends. CDR3 amino acids: CASEMAGFVTGANVLTF. DNA for the CDR3: TGTGCCAGTGAGATGGCAGGGTTTGTAACTGGGGCCAACGTCCTGACTTTC.

V and J are TRBV28 and TRBJ2-3; 12 nucleotides match TRBD2. The trim removed 6 bases at V and 4 bases at J, leaving 8 bases unmatched. The germline gives CDR1 MDHEN, CDR2 SYDVKM. The CDR3 consists of 16 residues. The CDR3 DNA reads as TGTGCCAGCAGACCGCCTAGCGGGAGGGCCCCAGATACGCAGTATTTT. Translated: CASRPPSGRAPDTQYF.

This clone was seen just once. The genes are TRBV12-3 or TRBV12-4 and TRBJ2-5; no clear D. V dropped 6 bases and J dropped 5 bases, with 10 bases sitting between them. CDR3 length: 12 amino acids. CDR3 nucleotides: TGTGCCAGCAGAAGAGAGAGGGAGACCCAGTACTTC. Its translation: CASRRERETQYF.

This sequence joins TRBV21-1 and TRBJ2-1; the table calls TRBD2, which could not be checked here. TRBV21-1 is a pseudogene. This CDR3 has 16 residues. The CDR3 loop is CASIGPSGCSYNEQFF. The CDR3, as DNA: TGTGCCAGCATTGGGCCTAGCGGGTGTTCTTACAATGAGCAGTTCTTC.

The sample holds one count of this clone. The genes are TRBV12-1 and TRBJ1-6; no check of the table's D call, TRBD1, against the DNA was made. TRBV12-1 is shown as a pseudogene. This CDR3 spans 17 amino acids. The CDR3, as DNA: TGTGCCAGCAGCCGAGTCATTCGGGACAGCGCGAATTCACCCCTCCACTTT. Its translation: CASSRVIRDSANSPLHF.